Listed here is a single TCR beta chain. Antigen: not known. The data stem from a study of cytomegalovirus exposure and HLA in healthy donors. Study-level findings and limits: In vitro work confirmed that three CMV-associated chains recognize CMV antigens. Using the classifier, cytomegalovirus status was reportedly diagnosed with high specificity and sensitivity. Overall, approximately 150 TCR beta chains were annotated as cytomegalovirus-associated. Most of the TCR beta V segments (in an earlier analysis) were productive either about 87% or about 30% of the time.

Amplification used 60 Vbeta primers and 13 Jbeta primers. Assay: immunoSEQ multiplex PCR; the TCRdb copy retains only in-frame clones and omits some. The sample has more than 100,000 clones, approximately 77% seen once; the top ten hold over 0.9%. The germline CDR1 and CDR2 sequences are MNHEY and SMNVEV (reference sequence). CDR3 length equals 14 residues. V gave up 5 bases and J gave up 2 bases; unmatched junction bases: 2. The sequence derives from a woman aged 60-70 years in good health and CMV-seronegative. The source material was PBMCs. The V and J genes are TRBV27 and TRBJ2-2, with 7 bases fitting TRBD1. The CDR3 reads CASSRDSNTGELFF. The CDR3 DNA reads TGTGCCAGCAGTAGGGACAGCAACACCGGGGAGCTGTTTTTT.